Each of the 12 T cell receptor beta chains below was sequenced from the same sample in a study of technical replicates of blood from several donors. Profiled with immunoSEQ multiplex PCR; TCRdb holds only in-frame clones, not every one. The top ten hold 0.3% to 0.45% of the sample, which has roughly 76,000 clones, 75% to 95% seen once. Sequenced material: T cells isolated from PBMCs. Every receptor here comes from a human donor in good health. Some clones in this sample may be carry-over from other donors' samples.

The chain uses TRBV19 and TRBJ2-1; 8 bases map to TRBD1. The CDR3 length is 16 residues. Per the germline V gene, CDR1 is LNHDA and CDR2 is SQIVND (reference sequence). V gave up 8 bases and J gave up 2 bases; unmatched junction bases: 11. The CDR3: CASGGLTGATYNEQFF. CDR3 nucleotide sequence: TGTGCCAGTGGCGGGTTGACAGGGGCCACCTACAATGAGCAGTTCTTC.

The rearrangement links TRBV7-8 to TRBJ1-2; D not certain. Germline V lookup: CDR1 SGHVS, CDR2 FQNEAQ. The CDR3 has 13 amino acids. The germline V and J ends were trimmed by 2 bases and 6 bases, with 10 bases remaining between them. CDR3 sequence: CASSLRGWDGYTF. CDR3 DNA sequence: TGTGCCAGCAGCTTACGGGGTTGGGATGGCTACACCTTC.

The V call is TRBV10-3, the J call TRBJ2-2; D ambiguous. The CDR3 length is 13 residues. Germline V gene lookup returns CDR1 ENHRY and CDR2 SYGVKD. V dropped 7 bases and J dropped 1 base, with 7 bases sitting between them. CDR3 DNA: TGTGCCATCAACCGAGAGAACACCGGGGAGCTGTTTTTT. It specifies CAINRENTGELFF.

The CDR3 DNA reads as TGTGCCAGCAGTGAGGTCGGGACAGGGATCTACAATGAGCAGTTCTTC. This encodes CASSEVGTGIYNEQFF. The chain couples TRBV2 to TRBJ2-1; 9 bases match TRBD1. V shed 3 bases and J 3 bases; nucleotides not matched to a gene: 6. Germline V gene lookup returns CDR1 SNHLY and CDR2 FYNNEI. This CDR3 is 16 amino acids long.

This rearrangement joins TRBV18 to TRBJ1-3; TRBD1 aligns across 7 bases. In germline, CDR1 is KGHSH, CDR2 LQKENI. V shed 4 bases and J 4 bases; nucleotides not matched to a gene: 4. This CDR3 spans 14 amino acids. CDR3 DNA: TGTGCCAGCTCACAAGACAGGGAAGGAAACACCATATATTTT. It yields the protein CASSQDREGNTIYF.

V gene TRBV5-6 combines with J gene TRBJ1-6; perhaps TRBD1 as D (6 bases). CDR1 and CDR2 (germline): SGHDT, YYEEEE. V gave up 0 bases and J gave up 4 bases, with 11 bases separating them. This CDR3 has 16 residues. The CDR3 bases are TGTGCCAGCAGCTTGGGACAGGCAGCTTATAATTCACCCCTCCACTTT. Translation gives CASSLGQAAYNSPLHF.

This sequence joins TRBV27 and TRBJ2-1, with D unclear. CDR1 and CDR2 from the germline V gene are MNHEY and SMNVEV (reference sequence). V was cut by 4 bases and J by 9 bases, with 10 bases left in between. The CDR3 totals 12 residues. DNA for the CDR3: TGTGCCAGCAGTTCTAGTGTGAGTGAGCAGTTCTTC. This encodes CASSSSVSEQFF.

The rearrangement links TRBV9 to TRBJ1-1, with a tentative D call TRBD1 (5 bases). The CDR3 is 15 residues long. Trimming left V 4 bases short and J 5 bases short, with 18 bases between. Per germline, CDR1 SGDLS and CDR2 YYNGEE. This chain's CDR3 is CASSPPVGPWTEAFF. CDR3 DNA: TGTGCCAGCAGCCCGCCGGTGGGGCCGTGGACTGAAGCTTTCTTT.

This chain connects TRBV6-1 to TRBJ1-2; 9 bases match TRBD1. The CDR3 is 15 residues long. CDR1 MNHNS and CDR2 SASEGT come from the germline V gene. Trimming cost V 3 bases and J 4 bases; bases outside gene matches: 6. The CDR3 sequence: CASSDNPGQGYGYTF. CDR3 in DNA: TGTGCCAGCAGTGATAATCCGGGACAGGGCTATGGCTACACCTTC.

The chain recombines TRBV6-1 with TRBJ1-5; TRBD1 agrees at 7 bases. V shed 8 bases and J 4 bases; nucleotides not matched to a gene: 5. Looked up from germline, CDR1 is MNHNS and CDR2 is SASEGT. The CDR3 has 13 amino acids. CDR3 DNA: TGTGCCAGCGGGGAGACAGGGAATCAGCCCCAGCATTTT. Amino acids: CASGETGNQPQHF.

This rearrangement joins TRBV7-3 to TRBJ2-1, with 9 bases lining up with TRBD1. The CDR3 covers 13 residues. V lost 4 bases to trimming and J lost 12 bases; unmatched junction nucleotides: 7. Germline V gives CDR1 SGHTA, CDR2 FQGTGA. CDR3 region: CASSSRTGDGQFF. In DNA, the CDR3 is TGTGCCAGCAGCTCCCGGACAGGGGACGGGCAGTTCTTC.

The rearrangement joins TRBV14 to TRBJ1-1; 9 bases fit TRBD1. The CDR3 runs 15 residues. Trimming took 1 base from V and 7 from J; bases not matched to a gene: 7. Germline CDR1 and CDR2: SGHDN and FVKESK. CDR3 sequence (DNA): TGTGCCAGCAGCCAAGTGCCGGGGGGACAGGGTGAAGCTTTCTTT. As protein: CASSQVPGGQGEAFF.